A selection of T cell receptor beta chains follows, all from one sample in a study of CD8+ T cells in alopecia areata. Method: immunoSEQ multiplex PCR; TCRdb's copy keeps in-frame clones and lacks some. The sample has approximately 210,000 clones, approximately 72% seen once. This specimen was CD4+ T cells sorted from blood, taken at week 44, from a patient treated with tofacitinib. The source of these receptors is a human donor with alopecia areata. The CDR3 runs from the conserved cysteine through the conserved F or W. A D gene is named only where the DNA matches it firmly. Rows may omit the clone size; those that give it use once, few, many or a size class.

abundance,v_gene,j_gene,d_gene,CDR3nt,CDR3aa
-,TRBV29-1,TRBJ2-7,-,TGCAGCGTTGTTAGGGGTTTTGGGTACGAGCAGTACTTC,CSVVRGFGYEQYF
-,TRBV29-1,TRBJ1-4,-,TGCAGCGTCACCGGACAGCCTAATGAAAAACTGTTTTTT,CSVTGQPNEKLFF
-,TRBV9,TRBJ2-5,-,TGTGCCAGCAGCGTAGCTGGCAGTTCAAGTCAAGAGACCCAGTACTTC,CASSVAGSSSQETQYF
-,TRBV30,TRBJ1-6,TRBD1,TGTGCCTGGAAGGACAGGAACACCTATAATTCACCCCTCCACTTT,CAWKDRNTYNSPLHF
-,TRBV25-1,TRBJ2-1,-,TGTGCCAGCATGACAGCAGGCTCCTACAATGAGCAGTTCTTC,CASMTAGSYNEQFF
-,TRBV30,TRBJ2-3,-,TGTGCCTGGAGTGTACTAGCCCAGCCCACAGATACGCAGTATTTT,CAWSVLAQPTDTQYF
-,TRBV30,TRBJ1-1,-,TGTGCCTGGTCCCCCCAGGGACCCGAAGCTTTCTTT,CAWSPQGPEAFF
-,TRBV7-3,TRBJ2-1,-,TGTGCCAGCAGCCTATCCCCCACCGGGACTGGATACAATGAGCAGTTCTTC,CASSLSPTGTGYNEQFF
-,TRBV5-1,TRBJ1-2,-,TGCGCCAGCAGCTTGTTGCAGGGCCATGGCTACACCTTC,CASSLLQGHGYTF
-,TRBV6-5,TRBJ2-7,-,TGTGCCAGCAGAACACATACCGGGAGCCACGAGCAGTACTTC,CASRTHTGSHEQYF
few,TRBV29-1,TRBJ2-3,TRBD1,TGCAGCGTTGATGAACAGGGGCTACGGACAGATACGCAGTATTTT,CSVDEQGLRTDTQYF
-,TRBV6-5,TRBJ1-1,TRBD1,TGTGCCAGCAGTCTCTTCGGACAGGGGAACACTGAAGCTTTCTTT,CASSLFGQGNTEAFF
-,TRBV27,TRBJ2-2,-,TGTGCCAGCAGTTATAAGTGGGTCGCCACCGGGGAGCTGTTTTTT,CASSYKWVATGELFF
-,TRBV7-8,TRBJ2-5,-,TGTGCCAGCAGCTCTAGACTAGGAGTGGAGACCCAGTACTTC,CASSSRLGVETQYF
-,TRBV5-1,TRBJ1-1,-,TGCGCCAGCAGCTCACAGGGACACGGCACTGAAGCTTTCTTT,CASSSQGHGTEAFF
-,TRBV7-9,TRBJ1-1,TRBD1,TGTGCCAGCAGCGTTCCCGGGACAGGGAACACTGAAGCTTTCTTT,CASSVPGTGNTEAFF
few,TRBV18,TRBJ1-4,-,TGTGCCAGCTCACCGGGTACAGGGGAAAAACTGTTTTTT,CASSPGTGEKLFF
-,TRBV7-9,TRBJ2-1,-,TGTGCCAGCAGTCTCGCTGGGATCTCACGGGATGAGCAGTTCTTC,CASSLAGISRDEQFF
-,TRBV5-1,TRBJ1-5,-,TGCGCCAGCAGCTCAGGGACGGACCCTTATCAGCCCCAGCATTTT,CASSSGTDPYQPQHF
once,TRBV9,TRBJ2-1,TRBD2,TGTGCCAGCAGCGTAGGCGGACTAGCGGGAGGTCGTGAGCAGTTCTTC,CASSVGGLAGGREQFF
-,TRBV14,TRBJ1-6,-,TGTGCCAGCAGCCAAGTTGTGGGTTCGCCCCTCCACTTT,CASSQVVGSPLHF
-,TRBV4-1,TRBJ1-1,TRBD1,TGCGCCAGCAGGCTTACCCCCGGGACAGAGAACACTGAAGCTTTCTTT,CASRLTPGTENTEAFF
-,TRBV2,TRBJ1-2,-,TGTGCCAGCAGTGAAGCGCCAGGGATCAGCTATGGCTACACCTTC,CASSEAPGISYGYTF
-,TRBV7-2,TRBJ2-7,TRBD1,TGTGCCAGCAGCACAAGGGGGCGGTCCGAGCAGTACTTC,CASSTRGRSEQYF
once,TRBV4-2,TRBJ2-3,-,TGTGCCAGCAGCCAAAGTTTCGCAGATACGCAGTATTTT,CASSQSFADTQYF
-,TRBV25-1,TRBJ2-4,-,TGTGCCAGCAGTGAATCGGGAATGAAGTACTTC,CASSESGMKYF
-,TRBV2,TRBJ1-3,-,TGTGCCAGCAGTGAGGGAAACACCATATATTTT,CASSEGNTIYF
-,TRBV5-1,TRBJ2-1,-,TGCGCCAGCAGCTTGGGGGTCGCCGATGAGCAGTTCTTC,CASSLGVADEQFF
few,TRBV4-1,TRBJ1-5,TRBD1,TGCGCCAGCAGCCAAGAACTTTCCACAGGGGATCAGCCCCAGCATTTT,CASSQELSTGDQPQHF
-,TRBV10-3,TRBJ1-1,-,TGTGCCATCAGTGTCGGGGACGTAAACACTGAAGCTTTCTTT,CAISVGDVNTEAFF
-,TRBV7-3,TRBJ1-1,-,TGTGCCAGCAGCAAACAGGAAGTCGCCACTGAAGCTTTCTTT,CASSKQEVATEAFF
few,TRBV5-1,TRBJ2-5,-,TGCGCCAGCAGCTTGACCGGGTTCCAAGAGACCCAGTACTTC,CASSLTGFQETQYF
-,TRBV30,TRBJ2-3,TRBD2,TGTGCCTGGAGTGTATCTGGCGGGGGGAAACCAGATACGCAGTATTTT,CAWSVSGGGKPDTQYF
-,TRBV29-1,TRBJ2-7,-,TGCAGCGTTGGGGGTGTTTTCGAGCAGTACTTC,CSVGGVFEQYF
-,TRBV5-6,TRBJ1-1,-,TGTGCCAGCAGCTTGGTTGGGACTGGAGGCACTGAAGCTTTCTTT,CASSLVGTGGTEAFF
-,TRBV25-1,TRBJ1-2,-,TGTGCCAGCAGTGAATGGGGCCGTGGCTACACCTTC,CASSEWGRGYTF
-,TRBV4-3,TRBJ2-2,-,TGCGCCAGCAGCCAAGAGATAGGCGGAAACACCGGGGAGCTGTTTTTT,CASSQEIGGNTGELFF
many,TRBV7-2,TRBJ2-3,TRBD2,TGTGCCAGCAGCTTCAGGACTAGCGGGGTAGCAGATACGCAGTATTTT,CASSFRTSGVADTQYF
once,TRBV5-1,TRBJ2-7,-,TGCGCCAGCAGTCCCTCCGGGACACATTCCAGCGAGCAGTACTTC,CASSPSGTHSSEQYF
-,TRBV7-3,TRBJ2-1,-,TGTGCCAGCAGCTTAAGGGCGGCCACCTCCTACAATGAGCAGTTCTTC,CASSLRAATSYNEQFF
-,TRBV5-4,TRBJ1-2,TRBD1,TGTGCCAGCAGCTTGGAGACAGGGGTCAACTATGGCTACACCTTC,CASSLETGVNYGYTF
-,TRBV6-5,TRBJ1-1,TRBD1,TGTGCCAGCAGTTTAGCTGGACAGGCCAATGAAGCTTTCTTT,CASSLAGQANEAFF
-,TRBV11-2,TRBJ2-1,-,TGTGCCAGCAGCTTAGCCCTTTACAATGAGCAGTTCTTC,CASSLALYNEQFF
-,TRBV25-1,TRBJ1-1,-,TGTGCCAGCAGCCCTCTGGGTATTGACACTGAAGCTTTCTTT,CASSPLGIDTEAFF
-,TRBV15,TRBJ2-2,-,TGTGCCACCAGCAGAGACAGAACGGACACCGGGGAGCTGTTTTTT,CATSRDRTDTGELFF
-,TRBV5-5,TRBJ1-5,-,TGTGCCAGCAGCTGGACTGACGATCAGCCCCAGCATTTT,CASSWTDDQPQHF
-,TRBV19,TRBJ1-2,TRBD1,TGTGCCAGTACTTCGCCGGGACAGGGGTTAAATGGCTACACCTTC,CASTSPGQGLNGYTF
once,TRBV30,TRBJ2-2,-,TGTGCCTGGAGTGGCGGGACACTGAACACCGGGGAGCTGTTTTTT,CAWSGGTLNTGELFF
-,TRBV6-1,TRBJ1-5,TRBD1,TGTGCCAGCAGCGGGACAGGAAGGATCCAGCCCCAGCATTTT,CASSGTGRIQPQHF
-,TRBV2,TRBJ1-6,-,TGTGCCAGCGGTGTTGGGACATTGGGAGGATTCACCCTCCACTTT,CASGVGTLGGFTLHF
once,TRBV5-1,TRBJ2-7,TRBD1,TGCGCCAGCAGTAGGGACAGACTCATCTACGAGCAGTACTTC,CASSRDRLIYEQYF
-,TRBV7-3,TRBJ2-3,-,TGTGCCAGCAGCTTAGGCGGGGTACGGACGGATACGCAGTATTTT,CASSLGGVRTDTQYF
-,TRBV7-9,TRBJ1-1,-,TGTGCCAGCAGCTCCTGGGTACTCCCGAGCACTGAAGCTTTCTTT,CASSSWVLPSTEAFF
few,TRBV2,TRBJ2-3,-,TGTGCCAGCGGACGAGCAGATACGCAGTATTTT,CASGRADTQYF
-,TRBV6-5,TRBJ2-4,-,TGTGCCAGCAGTGACACGACAGGAGGGGACATTCAGTACTTC,CASSDTTGGDIQYF
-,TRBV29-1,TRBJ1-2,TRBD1,TGCAGCGTCCGGGACAGCGATAGCGGCTACACCTTC,CSVRDSDSGYTF